This TCR beta chain was identified in a study of CD8 T cells in Susac syndrome. With 7 bases clipped from V and 5 bases from J, the junction kept 10 bases outside the gene matches. Germline CDR1 reads SQVTM; CDR2 reads ANQGSEA. The CDR3 has 13 amino acids. The RNA input was roughly 0.45 to 1 ug, and it was reverse transcribed with random hexamers. A multiplex approach, immunoSEQ multiplex PCR, amplified TCR beta CDR3 across 54 Vbeta and 13 Jbeta. TCRdb reprocessed the immunoSEQ multiplex PCR reads via MiXCR and lists one record per CDR3 protein. This table has approximately 120,000 distinct CDR3 sequences, more than 80% appearing once. Sequencing of TCR beta was undertaken in CD8+ and CD4+ T cells derived from blood. TEMRA cells were enriched by FACS, and CD4+ and CD8+ T cells were negatively isolated. To note about this clonotype: Its antigen is not identified.

Study-level findings and limits: The study acknowledged a relatively small number of individuals in its TCR sequencing and HLA analysis.

The material sequenced was CD8+ T cells from PBMCs. The chain employs TRBV29-1 and TRBJ2-5; TRBD2 matches 7 bases. This TCR was sampled from a human donor with multiple sclerosis. CDR3 sequence reads: CSGGGLFPETQYF. As DNA, the CDR3 is TGCAGCGGGGGGGGACTGTTCCCTGAGACCCAGTACTTC.